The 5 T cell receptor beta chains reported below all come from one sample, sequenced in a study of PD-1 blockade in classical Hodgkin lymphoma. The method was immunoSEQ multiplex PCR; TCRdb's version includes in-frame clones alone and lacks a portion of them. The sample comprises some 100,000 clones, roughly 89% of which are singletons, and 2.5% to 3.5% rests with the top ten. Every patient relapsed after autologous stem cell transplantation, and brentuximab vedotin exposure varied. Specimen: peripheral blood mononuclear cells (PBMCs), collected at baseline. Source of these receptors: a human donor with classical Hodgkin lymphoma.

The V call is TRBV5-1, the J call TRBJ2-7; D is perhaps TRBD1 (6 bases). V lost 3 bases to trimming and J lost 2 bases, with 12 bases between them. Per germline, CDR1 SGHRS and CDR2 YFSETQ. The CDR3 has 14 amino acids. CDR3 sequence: CASSWSRGPYEQYF. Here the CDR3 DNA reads TGCGCCAGCAGCTGGTCCAGGGGCCCCTACGAGCAGTACTTC.

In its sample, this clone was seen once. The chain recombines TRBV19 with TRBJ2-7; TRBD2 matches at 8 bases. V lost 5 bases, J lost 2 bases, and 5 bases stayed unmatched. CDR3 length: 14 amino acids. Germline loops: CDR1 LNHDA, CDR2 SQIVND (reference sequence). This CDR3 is CASSLRGGTYEQYF. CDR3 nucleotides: TGTGCCAGTAGTCTCCGGGGGGGCACCTACGAGCAGTACTTC.

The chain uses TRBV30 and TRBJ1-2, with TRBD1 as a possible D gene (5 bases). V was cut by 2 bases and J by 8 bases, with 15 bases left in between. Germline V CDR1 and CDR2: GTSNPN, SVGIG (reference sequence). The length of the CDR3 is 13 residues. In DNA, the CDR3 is TGTGCCTGGAGTCCCGGGACGGTCTGGGGCTACACCTTC. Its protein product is CAWSPGTVWGYTF.

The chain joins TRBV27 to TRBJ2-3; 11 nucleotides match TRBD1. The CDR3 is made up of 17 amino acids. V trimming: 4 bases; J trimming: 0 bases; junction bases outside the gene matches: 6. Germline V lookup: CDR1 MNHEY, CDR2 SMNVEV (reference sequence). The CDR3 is CASSSRTGGFSTDTQYF. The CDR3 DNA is TGTGCCAGCAGTTCGCGGACAGGGGGCTTTAGCACAGATACGCAGTATTTT.

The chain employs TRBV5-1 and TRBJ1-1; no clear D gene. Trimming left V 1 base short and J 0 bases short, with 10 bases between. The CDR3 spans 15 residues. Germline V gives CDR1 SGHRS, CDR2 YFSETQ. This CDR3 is CASSLIRPLNTEAFF. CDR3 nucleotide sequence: TGCGCCAGCAGCTTGATCAGACCCTTGAACACTGAAGCTTTCTTT.